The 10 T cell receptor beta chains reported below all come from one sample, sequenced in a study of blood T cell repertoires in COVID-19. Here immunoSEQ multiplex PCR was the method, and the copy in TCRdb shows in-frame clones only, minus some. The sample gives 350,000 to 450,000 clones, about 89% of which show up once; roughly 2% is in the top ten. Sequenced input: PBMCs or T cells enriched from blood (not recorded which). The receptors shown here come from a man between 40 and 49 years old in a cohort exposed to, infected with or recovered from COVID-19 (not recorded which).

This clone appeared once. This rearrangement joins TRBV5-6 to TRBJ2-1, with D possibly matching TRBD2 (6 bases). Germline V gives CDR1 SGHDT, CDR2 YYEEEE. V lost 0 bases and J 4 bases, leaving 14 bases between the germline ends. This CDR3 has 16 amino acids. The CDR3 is CASSLASGSLYNEQFF. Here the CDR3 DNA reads TGTGCCAGCAGCTTGGCTTCCGGGAGCCTATACAATGAGCAGTTCTTC. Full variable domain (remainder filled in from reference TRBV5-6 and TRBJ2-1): DAGVTQSPTHLIKTRGQQVTLRCSPKSGHDTVSWYQQALGQGPQFIFQYYEEEERQRGNFPDRFSGHQFPNYSSELNVNALLLGDSALYLCASSLASGSLYNEQFFGPGTRLTVL.

CDR3 nucleotides: TGCAGCGTTGCGGGGGCGGGAGGGGCCCCGAATGAGCAGTTCTTC. This sequence encodes CSVAGAGGAPNEQFF. The chain joins TRBV29-1 to TRBJ2-1, with 9 bases that match TRBD2. Germline V gene lookup returns CDR1 SQVTM and CDR2 ANQGSEA. V dropped 4 bases and J dropped 7; count of bases not matched to a gene: 11. The CDR3 is 15 residues long.

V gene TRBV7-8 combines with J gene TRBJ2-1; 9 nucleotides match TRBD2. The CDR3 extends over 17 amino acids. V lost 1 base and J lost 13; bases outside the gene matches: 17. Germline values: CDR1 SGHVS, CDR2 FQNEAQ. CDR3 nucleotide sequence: TGTGCCAGCAGCTTAGAAGCGGGAGGCTCCTTTGGTGGGGCCCAGTTCTTC. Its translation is CASSLEAGGSFGGAQFF. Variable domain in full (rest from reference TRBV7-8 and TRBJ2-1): GAGVSQSPRYKVAKRGQDVALRCDPISGHVSLFWYQQALGQGPEFLTYFQNEAQLDKSGLPSDRFFAERPEGSVSTLKIQRTQQEDSAVYLCASSLEAGGSFGGAQFFGPGTRLTVL.

CDR3 protein: CASSRGDRSYEQYF. The CDR3 DNA sequence: TGTGCCAGCAGCCGCGGGGATAGGAGCTACGAGCAGTACTTC. The V gene is TRBV3-1 (or the pseudogene TRBV3-2), the J gene TRBJ2-7, with D perhaps TRBD2 (6 bases). CDR1 is LGHDT and CDR2 is YNNKEL in the germline V gene (reference sequence). The V gene lost 4 bases and the J gene lost 3 bases, with 13 bases spanning the gap. CDR3 length: 14 residues.

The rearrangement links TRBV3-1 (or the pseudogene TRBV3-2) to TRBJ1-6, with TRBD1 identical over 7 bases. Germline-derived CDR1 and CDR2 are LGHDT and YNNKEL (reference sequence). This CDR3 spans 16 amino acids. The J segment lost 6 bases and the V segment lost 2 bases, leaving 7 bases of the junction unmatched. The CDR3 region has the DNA TGTGCCAGCAGCCAAAGAGGGGCAGGGGGTAATTCACCCCTCCACTTT. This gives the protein CASSQRGAGGNSPLHF.

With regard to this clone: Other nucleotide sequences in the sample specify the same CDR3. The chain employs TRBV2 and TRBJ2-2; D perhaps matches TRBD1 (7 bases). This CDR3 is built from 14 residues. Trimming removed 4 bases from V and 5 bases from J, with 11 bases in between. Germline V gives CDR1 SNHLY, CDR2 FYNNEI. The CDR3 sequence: CASSAGGRTGELFF. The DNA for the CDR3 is TGTGCCAGCAGTGCAGGGGGGAGAACCGGGGAGCTGTTTTTT. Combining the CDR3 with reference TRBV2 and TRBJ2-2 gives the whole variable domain EPEVTQTPSHQVTQMGQEVILRCVPISNHLYFYWYRQILGQKVEFLVSFYNNEISEKSEIFDDQFSVERPDGSNFTLKIRSTKLEDSAMYFCASSAGGRTGELFFGEGSRLTVL.

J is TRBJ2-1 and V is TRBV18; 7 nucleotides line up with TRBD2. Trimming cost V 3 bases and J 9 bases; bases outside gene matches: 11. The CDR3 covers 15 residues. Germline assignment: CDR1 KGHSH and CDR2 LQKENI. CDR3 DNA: TGTGCCAGCTCACCTCTAGCGGCAACAGAAGTTGAGCAGTTCTTC. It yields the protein CASSPLAATEVEQFF. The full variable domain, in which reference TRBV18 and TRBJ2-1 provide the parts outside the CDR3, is NAGVMQNPRHLVRRRGQEARLRCSPMKGHSHVYWYRQLPEEGLKFMVYLQKENIIDESGMPKERFSAEFPKEGPSILRIQQVVRGDSAAYFCASSPLAATEVEQFFGPGTRLTVL.

The CDR3 DNA reads TGTGCCAGCAGCCAAGGACTTCTTTCACCCCTCCACTTT. It is translated as CASSQGLLSPLHF. This chain connects TRBV3-1 (or the pseudogene TRBV3-2) to TRBJ1-6; no definite D call. This CDR3 has 13 residues. V lost 1 base, J lost 9 bases, and 7 bases lay in between. Germline loops: CDR1 LGHDT, CDR2 YNNKEL (reference sequence).

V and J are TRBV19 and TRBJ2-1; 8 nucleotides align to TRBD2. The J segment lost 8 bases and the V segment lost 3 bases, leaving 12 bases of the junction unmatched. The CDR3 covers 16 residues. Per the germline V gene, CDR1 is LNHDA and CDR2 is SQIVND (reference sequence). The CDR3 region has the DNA TGTGCCAGTAGTATTTTTACCGGGAGGGCCACGGATGAGCAGTTCTTC. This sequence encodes CASSIFTGRATDEQFF.

This chain's CDR3 is CSVEVTRQAEQYF. The CDR3 DNA sequence: TGCAGCGTTGAAGTAACCCGACAGGCCGAGCAGTACTTC. The chain joins TRBV29-1 to TRBJ2-7, with a weak D call TRBD1 (6 bases). The length of the CDR3 is 13 residues. Looked up from germline, CDR1 is SQVTM and CDR2 is ANQGSEA. V gave up 1 base and J gave up 6 bases, with 13 bases separating them.